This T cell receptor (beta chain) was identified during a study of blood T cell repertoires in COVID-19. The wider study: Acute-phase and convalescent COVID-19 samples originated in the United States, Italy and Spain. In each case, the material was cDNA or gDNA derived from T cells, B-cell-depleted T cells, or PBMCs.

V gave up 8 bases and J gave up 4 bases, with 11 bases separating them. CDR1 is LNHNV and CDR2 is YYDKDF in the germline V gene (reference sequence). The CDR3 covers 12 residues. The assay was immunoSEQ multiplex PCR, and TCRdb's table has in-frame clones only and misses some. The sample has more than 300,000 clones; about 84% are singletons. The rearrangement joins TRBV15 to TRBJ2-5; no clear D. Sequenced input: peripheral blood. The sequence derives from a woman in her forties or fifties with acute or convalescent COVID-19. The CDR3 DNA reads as TGTGCCACCGGAACGGGTAGAGAGACCCAGTACTTC. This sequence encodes CATGTGRETQYF.